This record covers a single T cell receptor (beta chain). The target antigen is unknown. V lost 1 base, J lost 0 bases, and 10 bases lay in between. The CDR3 contains 16 residues. In germline, CDR1 is MNHNS, CDR2 SASEGT. TCRdb's table, derived via immunoSEQ multiplex PCR, lists solely in-frame clones and lacks some. The sample carries a few million clones, approximately 96% recorded once. This sample was taken from a study of shared clonotypes between healthy human individuals. Study-wide findings and caveats: Memory subsets had estimated richness that was generally smaller than that of naive subsets. Generation of non-shared clonotypes was less probable than generation of clonotypes shared by all four donors.

The V call is TRBV6-1, the J call TRBJ1-3, with a tentative D call TRBD1 (5 bases). This TCR was recovered from a man between 18 and 29 years old in good health. The specimen was naive CD4+ T cells sorted from blood. Subset defined: CD45RA+ positively selected. The CDR3 region is CASSEGGHPSGNTIYF. CDR3 DNA: TGTGCCAGCAGTGAAGGTGGACATCCCTCTGGAAACACCATATATTTT.